Presented here are 24 T cell receptor beta chains from one specimen sequenced in a study of blood T cell repertoires in COVID-19. Measured with immunoSEQ multiplex PCR; TCRdb has only the in-frame clones, and not every one. Here the sample spans 100,000 or so clones, approximately 82% being singletons. The sample taken for sequencing was peripheral blood. Receptors were obtained from a man aged 70-80 years with active or convalescent COVID-19.

This sequence joins TRBV7-2 and TRBJ2-3; 10 nucleotides match TRBD2. Trimming at V came to 0 bases and at J to 6 bases, leaving 6 bases not matched to a gene. CDR1 and CDR2 from the germline V gene are SGHTA and FQGNSA. The CDR3 totals 16 residues. CDR3 loop: CASSLALGGLADTQYF. Written as DNA, the CDR3 is TGTGCCAGCAGCTTAGCGTTGGGGGGACTAGCGGATACGCAGTATTTT. Together with reference TRBV7-2 and TRBJ2-3, the CDR3 gives the full variable domain: GAGVSQSPSNKVTEKGKDVELRCDPISGHTALYWYRQSLGQGLEFLIYFQGNSAPDKSGLPSDRFSAERTGGSVSTLTIQRTQQEDSAVYLCASSLALGGLADTQYFGPGTRLTVL.

V is TRBV6-5 and J is TRBJ1-1; D unclear. The CDR3 is 15 amino acids. V was pared by 5 bases and J by 2 bases, with 15 bases between. The V gene's germline CDR1 is MNHEY and CDR2 SVGAGI. This CDR3 reads CASSPRRDFNTEAFF. The DNA for the CDR3 is TGTGCCAGCAGTCCACGTCGAGACTTTAACACTGAAGCTTTCTTT.

V gene TRBV18 combines with J gene TRBJ1-6, with TRBD1 as a possible D gene (5 bases). The CDR3 is 14 residues long. Germline-derived CDR1 and CDR2 are KGHSH and LQKENI. Trimming took off 5 bases at V and 6 bases at J, with 11 bases between the two ends. CDR3 residues: CASSEVDINSPLHF. In DNA form, the CDR3 reads TGTGCCAGCTCAGAGGTGGACATTAATTCACCCCTCCACTTT.

This rearrangement joins TRBV2 to TRBJ2-1; the match to TRBD2 covers 12 bases. Germline CDR1 is SNHLY and CDR2 is FYNNEI. The CDR3 sequence is 15 residues long. The trim removed 4 bases at V and 4 bases at J, leaving 2 bases unmatched. In DNA form, the CDR3 reads TGTGCCAGCAGTGGAACTAGCGGGGGGTACAATGAGCAGTTCTTC. Translated: CASSGTSGGYNEQFF.

The DNA for the CDR3 is TGTGCCAGCAGCTCTCTGGGGGGAGCGGGGGGAAAAGATACGCAGTATTTT. Protein: CASSSLGGAGGKDTQYF. J is TRBJ2-3 and V is TRBV7-6; TRBD2 matches at 9 bases. The CDR3 runs 17 residues. Trimming removed 4 bases from V and 5 bases from J; junction bases left unmatched: 13. The germline CDR1 and CDR2 sequences are SGHVS and FNYEAQ.

This chain connects TRBV6-1 to TRBJ2-2; D not resolved. Trimming stripped 2 bases from V and 7 bases from J, with 2 bases between. The length of the CDR3 is 11 residues. CDR1 MNHNS and CDR2 SASEGT come from the germline V gene. The CDR3 reads CASSEYGELFF. The CDR3 DNA sequence: TGTGCCAGCAGTGAATACGGGGAGCTGTTTTTT.

The rearrangement links TRBV3-1 (or the pseudogene TRBV3-2) to TRBJ1-2; 9 bases are shared with TRBD1. J gave up 8 bases and V 0 bases, and 7 bases lay outside the gene matches. The germline gives CDR1 LGHDT, CDR2 YNNKEL (reference sequence). This CDR3 is 15 amino acids long. Written as DNA, the CDR3 is TGTGCCAGCAGCCAAGAATATGTGGGACAGGGCGGCTACACCTTC. The encoded protein is CASSQEYVGQGGYTF.

The J gene is TRBJ1-2, the V gene TRBV4-3; 7 bases fit TRBD1. CDR3 length: 14 residues. Germline loops: CDR1 LGHNA, CDR2 YSLEER. Trimming cost V 0 bases and J 8 bases; bases outside gene matches: 6. The CDR3 DNA reads TGCGCCAGCAGCCAAGAAACAGGGGTAGAGGGCTACACCTTC. Its protein product is CASSQETGVEGYTF.

J is TRBJ2-7 and V is TRBV19; no clear D. Germline CDR1 LNHDA, CDR2 SQIVND (reference sequence). V lost 3 bases to trimming and J lost 0 bases, with 6 bases between them. This CDR3 comprises 13 residues. The CDR3 nucleotides are TGTGCCAGTAGTATCACCTACTCCTACGAGCAGTACTTC. This gives the protein CASSITYSYEQYF.

This chain uses TRBV3-1 (or the pseudogene TRBV3-2) with TRBJ2-3, with 14 bases fitting TRBD2. V shed 4 bases and J 6 bases; nucleotides not matched to a gene: 6. Germline CDR1 is LGHDT and CDR2 is YNNKEL (reference sequence). This CDR3 region has 16 residues. CDR3 in DNA: TGTGCCAGCAGCCGGACTAGCGGGGGGCCAGGGGATACGCAGTATTTT. Translated, it gives CASSRTSGGPGDTQYF.

The chain has TRBV9 and TRBJ2-7; the D gene is possibly TRBD1 (5 bases). The CDR3 has 15 residues. The V end lost 0 bases, the J end lost 3 bases, and 13 bases lay between the germline ends. Germline V gene data show CDR1 as SGDLS and CDR2 as YYNGEE. CDR3 bases: TGTGCCAGCAGCGTAGAGGCAGGGTTAAGCTACGAGCAGTACTTC. Protein sequence: CASSVEAGLSYEQYF.

The gene calls are TRBV6-4 and TRBJ2-2; D is perhaps TRBD2 (6 bases). The length of the CDR3 is 15 residues. Deletions cut 4 bases from V and 7 bases from J, with 16 bases between. The germline V gene has CDR1 MRHNA and CDR2 SNTAGT. CDR3 region: CASSAEGNSRGELFF. In DNA form, the CDR3 reads TGTGCCAGCAGTGCGGAGGGAAATTCTCGCGGGGAGCTGTTTTTT.

This chain connects TRBV10-3 to TRBJ2-3, with 8 bases aligning to TRBD2. The J segment lost 0 bases and the V segment lost 0 bases, leaving 5 bases of the junction unmatched. This CDR3 has 17 residues. The germline V gene has CDR1 ENHRY and CDR2 SYGVKD. CDR3 residues: CAISESPLAGSTDTQYF. CDR3 nucleotide sequence: TGTGCCATCAGTGAGTCCCCCTTAGCGGGGAGCACAGATACGCAGTATTTT.

This rearrangement joins TRBV6-5 to TRBJ2-7, with unresolved D. The length of the CDR3 is 13 residues. The V gene's germline CDR1 is MNHEY and CDR2 SVGAGI. Trimming shortened V by 6 bases and J by 6 bases, and 15 bases separated the two germline ends. For the CDR3, the DNA is TGTGCCAGCAGCCGCAATAGCCGGCTCGAGCAGTACTTC. As protein: CASSRNSRLEQYF.

V and J are TRBV7-2 and TRBJ2-7; D gene uncertain. Germline V lookup: CDR1 SGHTA, CDR2 FQGNSA. The length of the CDR3 is 13 residues. Trimming left V 0 bases short and J 2 bases short, with 5 bases between. The CDR3 bases are TGTGCCAGCAGCTTAGCCCCTCCCTACGAGCAGTACTTC. Amino acids: CASSLAPPYEQYF. Together with reference TRBV7-2 and TRBJ2-7, the CDR3 gives the full variable domain: GAGVSQSPSNKVTEKGKDVELRCDPISGHTALYWYRQSLGQGLEFLIYFQGNSAPDKSGLPSDRFSAERTGGSVSTLTIQRTQQEDSAVYLCASSLAPPYEQYFGPGTRLTVT.

V gene TRBV12-5 combines with J gene TRBJ2-3; TRBD2 matches 8 bases. The trim removed 3 bases at V and 2 bases at J, leaving 7 bases unmatched. Germline-derived CDR1 and CDR2 are LGHNT and FRNRAP. The CDR3 runs 16 residues. The CDR3 sequence: CASGFGIAGTTDTQYF. Written as DNA, the CDR3 is TGTGCTAGTGGTTTTGGGATAGCGGGAACCACAGATACGCAGTATTTT.

This chain links TRBV28 with TRBJ1-6; D unresolved. Germline V gives CDR1 MDHEN, CDR2 SYDVKM. The CDR3 is 15 amino acids. V was pared by 4 bases and J by 7 bases, with 14 bases between. The CDR3 nucleotides are TGTGCCAGCAGTTCCACATCGGGGTACAATTCACCCCTCCACTTT. Its translation: CASSSTSGYNSPLHF.

This clone appeared a few times. The chain employs TRBV3-1 (or the pseudogene TRBV3-2) and TRBJ2-3; 7 nucleotides line up with TRBD2. Per the germline V gene, CDR1 is LGHDT and CDR2 is YNNKEL (reference sequence). V lost 4 bases to trimming and J lost 5 bases; unmatched junction nucleotides: 12. This CDR3 comprises 16 residues. The CDR3 spells CASSPRVAGARDTQYF. The CDR3 coding sequence is TGTGCCAGCAGCCCCCGAGTGGCGGGAGCTCGAGATACGCAGTATTTT.

The J gene is TRBJ2-7, the V gene TRBV7-2; 11 bases are shared with TRBD1. CDR1 is SGHTA, CDR2 FQGNSA, per germline. V was pared by 1 base and J by 4 bases, with 0 bases of the junction left unmatched. The CDR3 consists of 14 residues. Here the CDR3 DNA reads TGTGCCAGCAGCTTAGGGGACAGGGGGTACGAGCAGTACTTC. This gives the protein CASSLGDRGYEQYF.

The genes are TRBV7-8 and TRBJ2-2, with D possibly TRBD2 on 7 matching bases. Germline lookup yields CDR1 SGHVS and CDR2 FQNEAQ. The CDR3 is made up of 18 amino acids. Trimming left V 3 bases short and J 4 bases short, with 21 bases between. CDR3 bases: TGTGCCAGCAGCTTCCGGCGGGGGACAACACCGCCCACCGGGGAGCTGTTTTTT. As protein: CASSFRRGTTPPTGELFF.

The sample holds one count of this clone. This chain connects TRBV5-1 to TRBJ1-2, with 9 positions matching TRBD1. The CDR3 is 13 amino acids. V shed 4 bases, J shed 7 bases, and the junction held 5 bases outside the gene matches. Per the germline V gene, CDR1 is SGHRS and CDR2 is YFSETQ. The CDR3 DNA reads TGCGCCAGCAGCATGGACAGGGGTTTTGGCTACACCTTC. Translating it yields CASSMDRGFGYTF.

The chain recombines TRBV28 with TRBJ2-1; a possible D gene is TRBD2 (6 bases). Germline V gene data show CDR1 as MDHEN and CDR2 as SYDVKM. The CDR3 has 13 amino acids. Trimming removed 8 bases from V and 8 bases from J, with 16 bases in between. The CDR3: CASLAGGRYEQFF. CDR3 sequence (DNA): TGTGCCAGCCTGGCTGGAGGGAGGTATGAGCAGTTCTTC.

The genes are TRBV7-2 and TRBJ2-5, with 8 bases identical to TRBD1. The junction had 10 bases not matched to a gene; V was cut back by 5 bases and J by 5 bases. CDR3 length: 15 amino acids. CDR1 and CDR2 from the germline V gene are SGHTA and FQGNSA. The DNA for the CDR3 is TGTGCCAGCAGCCCCGGGACAGGTCTCCGGGAGACCCAGTACTTC. Protein product: CASSPGTGLRETQYF. Complete variable domain (other parts from reference TRBV7-2 and TRBJ2-5): GAGVSQSPSNKVTEKGKDVELRCDPISGHTALYWYRQSLGQGLEFLIYFQGNSAPDKSGLPSDRFSAERTGGSVSTLTIQRTQQEDSAVYLCASSPGTGLRETQYFGPGTRLLVL.

The chain uses TRBV5-1 and TRBJ1-4; D gene unclear. Germline lookup yields CDR1 SGHRS and CDR2 YFSETQ. The CDR3 length is 16 residues. Deletions cut 4 bases from V and 0 bases from J, with 13 bases between. CDR3 region: CASSPVAGPTNEKLFF. In nucleotides, the CDR3 is TGCGCCAGCAGCCCAGTCGCGGGCCCAACTAATGAAAAACTGTTTTTT.